The 31 T cell receptor beta chains in this list originate from one sample, sequenced in a study of blood T cell repertoires in COVID-19. Some clones are missing from TCRdb's copy, which holds only in-frame ones; the method was immunoSEQ multiplex PCR. This table has 120,000 to 150,000 clones, about 80% appearing once. Sequenced sample: peripheral blood. These receptors all stem from a human donor in a cohort sampled during active COVID-19.

The rearrangement uses TRBV2 and TRBJ2-3; 11 bases match TRBD1. Germline V gives CDR1 SNHLY, CDR2 FYNNEI. CDR3 size: 15 residues. V was pared by 5 bases and J by 4 bases, with 5 bases of the junction left unmatched. CDR3 protein: CASSPGQGESDTQYF. The CDR3 nucleotides are TGTGCCAGCAGTCCGGGACAGGGGGAATCAGATACGCAGTATTTT.

CDR3 residues: CASSDPGGSSDTQYF. Here the CDR3 DNA reads TGTGCCAGCAGTGACCCGGGGGGCAGTTCAGATACGCAGTATTTT. The V and J genes are TRBV2 and TRBJ2-3; D perhaps matches TRBD2 (7 bases). This CDR3 region has 15 residues. CDR1 and CDR2 from the germline V gene are SNHLY and FYNNEI. Trimming removed 3 bases at V and 4 bases at J, with 14 bases between.

The chain employs TRBV12-3 or TRBV12-4 and TRBJ2-7; 7 bases fit TRBD2. There are 13 residues in the CDR3. The V segment lost 7 bases and the J segment 1 base; nucleotides outside the gene matches: 4. CDR3 nucleotide sequence: TGTGCCAGCACCATGGGGGGGTCCTACGAGCAGTACTTC. This gives the protein CASTMGGSYEQYF.

The chain couples TRBV11-2 to TRBJ1-1; maybe TRBD1 (5 bases). V was shortened by 1 base and J by 3 bases, with 9 bases between the two germline ends. The length of the CDR3 is 14 residues. Germline V gene lookup returns CDR1 SGHAT and CDR2 FQNNGV. The CDR3 here is CASSLVGGDTEAFF. CDR3 in DNA: TGTGCCAGCAGCTTAGTTGGAGGGGACACTGAAGCTTTCTTT.

The rearrangement links TRBV9 to TRBJ2-5, with D tentatively TRBD2 (6 bases). Germline V gene sequence: CDR1 SGDLS, CDR2 YYNGEE. Trimming pared 4 bases from V and 4 bases from J, leaving 14 bases between. There are 14 residues in the CDR3. In nucleotides, the CDR3 is TGTGCCAGCAGCACCCAAGGGGAGGTAGAGACCCAGTACTTC. It yields the protein CASSTQGEVETQYF.

J is TRBJ2-2 and V is TRBV5-1; 8 bases match TRBD1. Germline-derived CDR1 and CDR2 are SGHRS and YFSETQ. The CDR3 is made up of 16 amino acids. The V gene end was trimmed by 4 bases and the J gene end by 2 bases; junction bases not matched to a gene: 7. The CDR3 region has the DNA TGCGCCAGCAGCCCTATTGGACAGGGTAACACCGGGGAGCTGTTTTTT. Its protein product is CASSPIGQGNTGELFF. Combining the CDR3 with reference TRBV5-1 and TRBJ2-2 gives the whole variable domain KAGVTQTPRYLIKTRGQQVTLSCSPISGHRSVSWYQQTPGQGLQFLFEYFSETQRNKGNFPGRFSGRQFSNSRSEMNVSTLELGDSALYLCASSPIGQGNTGELFFGEGSRLTVL.

This clone has just one count. The chain is built from TRBV6-5 and TRBJ2-1; 10 nucleotides line up with TRBD1. This CDR3 comprises 15 residues. The trim removed 6 bases at V and 2 bases at J, leaving 4 bases unmatched. CDR1 MNHEY and CDR2 SVGAGI come from the germline V gene. The CDR3 DNA is TGTGCCAGCAGGCAGACAGGGGGCGCCTACAATGAGCAGTTCTTC. Translating gives CASRQTGGAYNEQFF.

The V call is TRBV5-8, the J call TRBJ2-7; D is ambiguous. CDR1 and CDR2 from the germline V gene are SGHTS and YDEGEE. There are 11 residues in the CDR3. Trimming left V 1 base short and J 7 bases short, with 6 bases between. CDR3: CASSLPPEQYV. DNA for the CDR3: TGTGCCAGCAGCTTGCCCCCGGAGCAGTACGTC.

This clone was recorded many times. The rearrangement joins TRBV7-3 to TRBJ2-1; TRBD1 agrees at 7 bases. Germline-derived CDR1 and CDR2 are SGHTA and FQGTGA. This CDR3 is 15 amino acids long. With V trimmed by 3 bases and J by 4 bases, 6 bases remained unmatched. CDR3 nucleotides: TGTGCCAGCAGCTTTGGGCAGGGGGAGTACAATGAGCAGTTCTTC. Translation gives CASSFGQGEYNEQFF.

This clone was found once. The chain links TRBV15 to TRBJ1-4; 8 nucleotides match TRBD1. J gave up 8 bases and V 3 bases, and 11 bases lay outside the gene matches. The CDR3 extends over 16 amino acids. From germline, CDR1 is LNHNV and CDR2 YYDKDF (reference sequence). CDR3 sequence reads: CATSSETGTGGEKLFF. CDR3 nucleotide sequence: TGTGCCACCAGCAGTGAAACCGGGACAGGAGGGGAAAAACTGTTTTTT.

The V call is TRBV9, the J call TRBJ1-6; no clear D gene. V was trimmed by 5 bases and J by 4 bases, leaving 7 bases between them. Per the germline V gene, CDR1 is SGDLS and CDR2 is YYNGEE. The CDR3 is 13 residues long. The CDR3 here is CASSREYNSPLHF. The CDR3 nucleotides are TGTGCCAGCAGTCGGGAGTATAATTCACCCCTCCACTTT.

This clone was counted once. This CDR3 is CASSLMGGNTEAFF. The CDR3 DNA is TGTGCCAGCAGCTTAATGGGGGGGAACACTGAAGCTTTCTTT. The chain joins TRBV11-2 to TRBJ1-1, with D perhaps TRBD1 (5 bases). The CDR3 runs 14 residues. V was trimmed by 2 bases and J by 1 base, leaving 8 bases between them. CDR1 is SGHAT and CDR2 is FQNNGV in the germline V gene.

V gene TRBV9 combines with J gene TRBJ1-2, with 10 positions matching TRBD1. The J segment lost 6 bases and the V segment lost 4 bases, leaving 9 bases of the junction unmatched. Germline V gene data show CDR1 as SGDLS and CDR2 as YYNGEE. This CDR3 spans 15 amino acids. This CDR3 reads CASSTHFDRGHGYTF. In DNA, the CDR3 is TGTGCCAGCAGCACACACTTCGACAGGGGGCATGGCTACACCTTC.

The chain has TRBV5-4 and TRBJ2-1, with 7 nucleotides matching TRBD1. Germline V gene lookup returns CDR1 SGHNT and CDR2 YYREEE (reference sequence). After removal of 3 bases from V and 0 bases from J, the junction contained 3 bases not matched to a gene. CDR3 length equals 15 residues. CDR3 coding DNA: TGTGCCAGCAGCTCGGGACAGAGCTCCTACAATGAGCAGTTCTTC. Translating gives CASSSGQSSYNEQFF.

The chain links TRBV4-1 to TRBJ1-3, with 7 positions matching TRBD1. Unmatched junction bases numbered 4, after V lost 2 bases and J lost 0 bases. The CDR3 runs to 16 residues. Germline CDR1 reads MGHRA; CDR2 reads YSYEKL. DNA of the CDR3: TGCGCCAGCAGCCAACGGACAGGACTCTCTGGAAACACCATATATTTT. It specifies CASSQRTGLSGNTIYF.

This chain connects TRBV7-2 to TRBJ1-3, with D unclear. The CDR3 has 15 residues. The germline CDR1 and CDR2 sequences are SGHTA and FQGNSA. V was cut by 6 bases and J by 0 bases, with 12 bases left in between. The DNA for the CDR3 is TGTGCCAGCAGTATTACTCCTGACTCTGGAAACACCATATATTTT. Protein product: CASSITPDSGNTIYF.

This clone was counted a single time. The chain links TRBV28 to TRBJ1-5; 8 bases map to TRBD1. The V and J ends lost 2 bases and 4 bases, in that order; junction bases with no gene match: 4. The CDR3 is 15 amino acids. Germline V gene data show CDR1 as MDHEN and CDR2 as SYDVKM. The CDR3 coding sequence is TGTGCCAGCAGTTTACTTGGACAGGGTAATCAGCCCCAGCATTTT. This codes for CASSLLGQGNQPQHF.

This clone was counted between two and nine times. This sequence joins TRBV19 and TRBJ1-2, with TRBD1 matching 7 bases. In germline, CDR1 is LNHDA, CDR2 SQIVND (reference sequence). The CDR3 has 13 amino acids. The V and J ends lost 7 bases and 5 bases, in that order; junction bases with no gene match: 7. The CDR3 coding sequence is TGTGCCAGTACGACAGGGCAACGATATGGCTACACCTTC. Protein product: CASTTGQRYGYTF.

The V gene is TRBV5-4, the J gene TRBJ2-7, with 7 bases fitting TRBD2. CDR3 length equals 16 residues. V gave up 0 bases and J gave up 7 bases; unmatched junction bases: 13. In germline, CDR1 is SGHNT, CDR2 YYREEE (reference sequence). The CDR3 reads CASSLERTRALEEQYF. In DNA, the CDR3 is TGTGCCAGCAGCTTGGAGAGGACTAGGGCCCTGGAAGAGCAGTACTTC. The variable domain in full, completed from reference TRBV5-4 and TRBJ2-7, reads ETGVTQSPTHLIKTRGQQVTLRCSSQSGHNTVSWYQQALGQGPQFIFQYYREEENGRGNFPPRFSGLQFPNYSSELNVNALELDDSALYLCASSLERTRALEEQYFGPGTRLTVT.

The J gene is TRBJ1-2, the V gene TRBV19; D remains unclear. CDR1 is LNHDA, CDR2 SQIVND, per germline (reference sequence). The CDR3 is 19 amino acids. V was shortened by 5 bases and J by 0 bases, with 25 bases between the two germline ends. As DNA, the CDR3 is TGTGCCAGTAGTGTTCCGGAAGGCGGTGGAACGTCAGCTAACTATGGCTACACCTTC. Translating it yields CASSVPEGGGTSANYGYTF.

The rearrangement uses TRBV5-4 and TRBJ1-3, with 8 bases matching TRBD1. This CDR3 has 15 residues. Unmatched junction bases numbered 4, after V lost 2 bases and J lost 3 bases. Germline lookup yields CDR1 SGHNT and CDR2 YYREEE (reference sequence). The CDR3 region is CASSLSGGGGNTIYF. In DNA form, the CDR3 reads TGTGCCAGCAGCTTATCAGGGGGCGGTGGAAACACCATATATTTT.

V usage is TRBV28 and J usage is TRBJ2-7; 9 bases align to TRBD2. V dropped 5 bases and J dropped 5; count of bases not matched to a gene: 10. The CDR3 has 15 residues. Germline-derived CDR1 and CDR2 are MDHEN and SYDVKM. The CDR3 DNA reads TGTGCCAGCAGTCCCGGGGGGGGGACTAGCCACGAGCAGTACGTC. Translated, it gives CASSPGGGTSHEQYV.

The chain links TRBV28 to TRBJ1-5; D remains unclear. The germline V and J ends were trimmed by 6 bases and 4 bases, with 7 bases remaining between them. This CDR3 spans 12 amino acids. Germline V CDR1 and CDR2: MDHEN, SYDVKM. The CDR3 reads CASRGRNQPQHF. CDR3 nucleotides: TGTGCCAGCAGGGGGAGAAATCAGCCCCAGCATTTT.

The chain links TRBV7-8 to TRBJ1-6, with 7 bases identical to TRBD1. The V gene end was trimmed by 4 bases and the J gene end by 12 bases; junction bases not matched to a gene: 12. This CDR3 spans 15 amino acids. Germline loops: CDR1 SGHVS, CDR2 FQNEAQ. CDR3 amino acids: CASSSGTVVGLPLHF. The CDR3 DNA reads TGTGCCAGCAGCTCCGGGACAGTAGTAGGTTTACCCCTCCACTTT.

The V call is TRBV24-1, the J call TRBJ2-2; possible D gene TRBD1, 5 bases. The CDR3 contains 14 residues. V lost 2 bases to trimming and J lost 6 bases, with 9 bases between them. CDR1 is KGHDR and CDR2 is SFDVKD in the germline V gene. Here the CDR3 DNA reads TGTGCCACCAGTGATTGGACAAGCCCCGGGGAGCTGTTTTTT. Translated: CATSDWTSPGELFF.

J is TRBJ2-2 and V is TRBV7-2; maybe TRBD1 (5 bases). This CDR3 has 13 residues. Germline V CDR1 and CDR2: SGHTA, FQGNSA. Between the trimmed V and J ends, which lost 7 bases and 5 bases, there was a span of 11 bases. The CDR3 DNA is TGTGCCAGCACCAGGACACCGACCGGGGAGCTGTTTTTT. Encoded protein: CASTRTPTGELFF.

The V gene is TRBV2, the J gene TRBJ2-7; D gene unclear. Germline CDR1 SNHLY, CDR2 FYNNEI. The CDR3 sequence is 13 residues long. V dropped 4 bases and J dropped 1 base, with 8 bases sitting between them. In DNA, the CDR3 is TGTGCCAGCAGTGTGGGCAGATCCTACGAGCAGTACGTC. Amino acids: CASSVGRSYEQYV.

The chain is built from TRBV6-5 and TRBJ1-3; D not resolved. Trimming removed 8 bases from V and 4 bases from J, with 12 bases in between. Germline loops: CDR1 MNHEY, CDR2 SVGAGI. CDR3 length: 13 amino acids. CDR3 nucleotide sequence: TGTGCCAGCGTGGAGGTGCGCGGAAACACCATATATTTT. Translating gives CASVEVRGNTIYF.

The chain employs TRBV4-1 and TRBJ2-5, with a tentative D call TRBD1 (7 bases). Between the trimmed V and J ends, which lost 0 bases and 5 bases, there was a span of 19 bases. Germline V gives CDR1 MGHRA, CDR2 YSYEKL. The CDR3 is 17 amino acids. CDR3 bases: TGCGCCAGCAGCCAAGAGCCCCTGACAGGGAGGAGGGAGACCCAGTACTTC. Its translation is CASSQEPLTGRRETQYF.

The V gene is TRBV30, the J gene TRBJ1-3; 8 bases are a match to TRBD1. The CDR3 length is 11 residues. Looked up from germline, CDR1 is GTSNPN and CDR2 is SVGIG (reference sequence). The ends lost 2 bases at V and 15 bases at J; junction bases unmatched: 6. CDR3 in DNA: TGTGCCTGGAGTTCCGAGGACAGGGCATATTTT. It yields the protein CAWSSEDRAYF.

This chain uses TRBV14 with TRBJ1-4; 8 bases agree with TRBD1. Germline V gene lookup returns CDR1 SGHDN and CDR2 FVKESK. This CDR3 contains 15 residues. Trimming removed 4 bases from V and 4 bases from J; junction bases left unmatched: 5. CDR3 DNA sequence: TGTGCCAGCAGCCCCCGGACAGGGTATAATGAAAAACTGTTTTTT. It is translated as CASSPRTGYNEKLFF.